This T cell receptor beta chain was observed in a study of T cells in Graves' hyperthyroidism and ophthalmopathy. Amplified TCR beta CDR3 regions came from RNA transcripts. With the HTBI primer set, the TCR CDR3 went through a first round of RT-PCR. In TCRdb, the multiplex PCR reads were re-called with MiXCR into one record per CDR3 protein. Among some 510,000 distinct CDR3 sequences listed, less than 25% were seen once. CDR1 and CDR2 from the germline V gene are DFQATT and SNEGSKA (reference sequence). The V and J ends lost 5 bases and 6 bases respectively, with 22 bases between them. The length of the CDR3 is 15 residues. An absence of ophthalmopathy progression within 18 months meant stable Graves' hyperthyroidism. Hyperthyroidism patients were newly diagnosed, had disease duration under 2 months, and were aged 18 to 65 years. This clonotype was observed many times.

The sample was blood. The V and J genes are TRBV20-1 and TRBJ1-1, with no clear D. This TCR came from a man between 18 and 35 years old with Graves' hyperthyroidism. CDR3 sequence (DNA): TGCAGTGCTCGGGCCGAGCTCCGAGGTGACGCTGAAGCTTTCTTT. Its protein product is CSARAELRGDAEAFF.